Detailed here is one T cell receptor (beta chain). Its antigen is unknown. One base away there is no much larger clone; base qualities are not given. The sample contains more than one DNA sequence encoding this CDR3. The sample's time point label, decoded: baseline, week 1 (first vaccination visit). The treatment or condition label corresponds to: pre-vaccination baseline after standard-of-care therapy. Newly diagnosed WHO grade 3 or 4 IDH1-mutant astrocytomas showing loss of nuclear ATRX were present in the donors. The samples were drawn from NOA16, a multicentre, single-arm, open-label phase I trial in Germany that tested a mutant IDH1 peptide vaccine in humans for the first time. For immunogenicity testing, the blood drawn at visit V03 was used as the baseline sample. Genomic DNA for TCRB sequencing was isolated from EDTA blood with the DNeasy Blood and Tissue Kit. Libraries were made using the immunoSEQ multiplex PCR assay. Rearranged TCR beta chain sequences were amplified using the hsTCRB Kit according to the manufacturer's protocol. TCRB libraries were sequenced on an Illumina MiSeq. Regarding the original processing steps: The kit vendor's proprietary platform handled demultiplexing, trimming and gene mapping. This immuneACCESS table, as held by TCRdb, lists in-frame sequences with V and J called but not all clones. Of the missing ones, under half trace to an unresolved V gene in checked studies; the others have no known cause. V and J calls and clone size are those listed in that table; D and trimming were worked out from the DNA. The sample table holds around 67,000 clones, of which more than 70% were seen once. Of the sample, approximately 4.4% is held by the ten largest clones.

The data derive from a study of a mutant IDH1 vaccine in newly diagnosed glioma (dated by TCRdb to the early 2020s). Background on the whole study: The roughly 34 treated patients were roughly 62% male and around 38% female, with a mean age of approximately 38 years. Prior to enrollment, patients had been given standard therapy consisting of radiotherapy alone, temozolomide alone, or radiochemotherapy with temozolomide, with the combination given to most patients. Peripheral blood samples were drawn at six visits, namely V03 (baseline), V05, V07, V10, V12 and V13. For exploratory analyses, roughly 25 treated patients had longitudinal TCRB deep sequencing done wherever samples were available. The paper's findings and limits, for the study overall: No apparent relationship was observed between pseudoprogression and alterations in the top peripheral T cell clonotypes detected by TCRB sequencing. PBMC samples for TCRB deep sequencing were selected based on availability. According to the authors, sample limitations meant that analyses of patient blood samples could not be reproduced. Immune responses induced by the vaccine were seen in around 93% of patients across multiple MHC alleles.

The CDR3 spans 12 residues, from the cysteine through the phenylalanine. Only the CDR3 region is kept as DNA, spanning 36 bases read in frame from base 1. The CDR1 and CDR2 encoded by the germline V gene are SGHTA and FQGNSA. Deletion took 0 bases off V and 3 bases off J, with a span of 1 base between the germline ends. Specimen: peripheral blood mononuclear cells (PBMCs), collected from a glioma patient treated with radiotherapy, temozolomide or both. This receptor was taken from a woman in her late teens or twenties with glioma. Some clones in this sample may be carry-over from other donors' samples. This chain joins TRBV7-2 to TRBJ2-3; the D gene is not confidently resolved. The DNA reads as follows: TGTGCCAGCAGCTTAGCTACAGATACGCAGTATTTT. The encoded protein is CASSLATDTQYF.